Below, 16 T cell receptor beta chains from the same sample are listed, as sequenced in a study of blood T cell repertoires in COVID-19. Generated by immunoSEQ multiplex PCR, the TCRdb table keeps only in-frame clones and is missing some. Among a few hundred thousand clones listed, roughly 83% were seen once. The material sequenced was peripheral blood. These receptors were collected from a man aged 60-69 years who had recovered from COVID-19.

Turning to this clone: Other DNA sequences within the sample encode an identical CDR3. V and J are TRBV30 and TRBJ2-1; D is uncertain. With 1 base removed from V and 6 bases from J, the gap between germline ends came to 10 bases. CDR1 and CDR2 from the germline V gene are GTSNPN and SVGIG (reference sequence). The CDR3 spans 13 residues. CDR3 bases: TGTGCCTGGAGTGCACCTCTAGGCAATGAGCAGTTCTTC. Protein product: CAWSAPLGNEQFF.

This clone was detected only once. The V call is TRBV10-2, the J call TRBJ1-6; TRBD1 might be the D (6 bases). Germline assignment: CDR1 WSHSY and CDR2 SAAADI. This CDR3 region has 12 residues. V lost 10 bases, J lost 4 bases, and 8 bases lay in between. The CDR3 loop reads CATGQYNSPLHF. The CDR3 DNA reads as TGCGCCACCGGACAGTATAATTCACCCCTCCACTTT.

The CDR3 sequence: CSAGAEKLFF. The DNA for the CDR3 is TGCAGCGCGGGGGCTGAAAAACTGTTTTTT. The chain couples TRBV29-1 to TRBJ1-4, with D maybe TRBD1 (6 bases). The CDR3 consists of 10 residues. Between the trimmed V and J ends, which lost 7 bases and 7 bases, there was a span of 7 bases. From germline, CDR1 is SQVTM and CDR2 ANQGSEA.

CDR3 nucleotides: TGTGCCAGCAGCCCAAGCAGGGCTGTTGACTATGGCTACACCTTC. It codes for CASSPSRAVDYGYTF. The chain joins TRBV5-4 to TRBJ1-2; TRBD1 is a possible D gene (5 bases). Trimming removed 4 bases from V and 3 bases from J, with 16 bases in between. Germline-derived CDR1 and CDR2 are SGHNT and YYREEE (reference sequence). The CDR3 extends over 15 amino acids.

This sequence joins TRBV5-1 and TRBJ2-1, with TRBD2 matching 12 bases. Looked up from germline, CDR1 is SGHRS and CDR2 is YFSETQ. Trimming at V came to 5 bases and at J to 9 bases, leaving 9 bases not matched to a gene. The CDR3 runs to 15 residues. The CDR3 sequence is CASRGTLAGGGEQFF. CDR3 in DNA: TGCGCCAGCAGGGGGACACTAGCGGGAGGAGGTGAGCAGTTCTTC.

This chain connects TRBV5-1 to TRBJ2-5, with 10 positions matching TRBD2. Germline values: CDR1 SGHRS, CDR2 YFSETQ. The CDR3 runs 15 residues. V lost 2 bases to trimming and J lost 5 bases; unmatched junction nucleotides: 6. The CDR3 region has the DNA TGCGCCAGCAGCTTAAGGAGCGGGGGGGCCGAGACCCAGTACTTC. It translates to CASSLRSGGAETQYF.

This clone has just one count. CDR3 DNA sequence: TGTGCCAGCAGTGCCCCACTAGCGGGGGTGAACAATGAGCAGTTCTTC. Translation: CASSAPLAGVNNEQFF. The chain recombines TRBV6-1 with TRBJ2-1; 11 bases agree with TRBD2. The CDR3 length is 16 residues. Germline V gives CDR1 MNHNS, CDR2 SASEGT. The ends lost 4 bases at V and 5 bases at J; junction bases unmatched: 7.

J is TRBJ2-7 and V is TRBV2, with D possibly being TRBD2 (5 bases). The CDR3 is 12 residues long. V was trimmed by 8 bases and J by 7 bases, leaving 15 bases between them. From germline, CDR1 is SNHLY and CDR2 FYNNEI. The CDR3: CASGAGVGEQYF. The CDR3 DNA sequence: TGTGCCAGCGGAGCCGGGGTCGGGGAGCAGTACTTC.

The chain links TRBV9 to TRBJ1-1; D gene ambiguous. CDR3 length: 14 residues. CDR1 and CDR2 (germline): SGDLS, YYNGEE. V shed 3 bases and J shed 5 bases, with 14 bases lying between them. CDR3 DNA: TGTGCCAGCAGCGAGGCCCCCCAGGTGACTGAAGCTTTCTTT. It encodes CASSEAPQVTEAFF. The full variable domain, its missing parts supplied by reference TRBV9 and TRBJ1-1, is DSGVTQTPKHLITATGQRVTLRCSPRSGDLSVYWYQQSLDQGLQFLIQYYNGEERAKGNILERFSAQQFPDLHSELNLSSLELGDSALYFCASSEAPQVTEAFFGQGTRLTVV.

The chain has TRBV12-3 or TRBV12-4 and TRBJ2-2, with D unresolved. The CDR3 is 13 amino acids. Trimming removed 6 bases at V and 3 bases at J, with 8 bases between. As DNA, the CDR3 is TGTGCCAGCAGCTTTACAGACACCGGGGAGCTGTTTTTT. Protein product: CASSFTDTGELFF.

The CDR3 spells CASSKLTGTSELLEQYF. The CDR3 nucleotides are TGTGCCAGCAGCAAACTTACCGGGACTAGCGAGTTGCTCGAGCAGTACTTC. The V call is TRBV21-1, the J call TRBJ2-7; the DNA was not used to check the table's D call, TRBD2. TRBV21-1 counts as a pseudogene. This CDR3 has 17 amino acids.

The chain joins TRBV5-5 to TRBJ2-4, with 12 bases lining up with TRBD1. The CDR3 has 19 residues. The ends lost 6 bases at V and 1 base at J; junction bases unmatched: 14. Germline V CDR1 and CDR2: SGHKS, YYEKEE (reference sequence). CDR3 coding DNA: TGTGCCAGCACCACTGCCGGGACAGGGGGCATAGGGGCCAAAAACATTCAGTACTTC. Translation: CASTTAGTGGIGAKNIQYF. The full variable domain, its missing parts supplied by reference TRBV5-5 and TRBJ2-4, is DAGVTQSPTHLIKTRGQQVTLRCSPISGHKSVSWYQQVLGQGPQFIFQYYEKEERGRGNFPDRFSARQFPNYSSELNVNALLLGDSALYLCASTTAGTGGIGAKNIQYFGAGTRLSVL.

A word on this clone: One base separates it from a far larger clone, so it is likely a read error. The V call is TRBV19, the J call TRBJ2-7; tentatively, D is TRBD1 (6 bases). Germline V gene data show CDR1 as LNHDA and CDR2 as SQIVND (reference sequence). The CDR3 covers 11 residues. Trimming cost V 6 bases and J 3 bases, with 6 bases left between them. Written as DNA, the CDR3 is TGTGCCAGTAGGGACAGCTACGAGCAGTACTTC. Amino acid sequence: CASRDSYEQYF.

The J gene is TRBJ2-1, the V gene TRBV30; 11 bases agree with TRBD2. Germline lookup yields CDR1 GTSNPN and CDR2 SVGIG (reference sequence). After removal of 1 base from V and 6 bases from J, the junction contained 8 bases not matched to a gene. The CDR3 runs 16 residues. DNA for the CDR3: TGTGCCTGGAGTGCGATCGGGACTAGCGGAGGCAATGAGCAGTTCTTC. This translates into CAWSAIGTSGGNEQFF. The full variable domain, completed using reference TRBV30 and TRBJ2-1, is SQTIHQWPATLVQPVGSPLSLECTVEGTSNPNLYWYRQAAGRGLQLLFYSVGIGQISSEVPQNLSASRPQDRQFILSSKKLLLSDSGFYLCAWSAIGTSGGNEQFFGPGTRLTVL.

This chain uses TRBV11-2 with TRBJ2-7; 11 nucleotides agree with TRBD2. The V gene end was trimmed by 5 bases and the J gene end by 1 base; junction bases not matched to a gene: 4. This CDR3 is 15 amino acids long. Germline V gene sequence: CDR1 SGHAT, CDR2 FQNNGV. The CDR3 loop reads CASSRLAGPSYEQYF. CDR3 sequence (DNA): TGTGCCAGCAGCAGACTAGCGGGGCCTTCCTACGAGCAGTACTTC.

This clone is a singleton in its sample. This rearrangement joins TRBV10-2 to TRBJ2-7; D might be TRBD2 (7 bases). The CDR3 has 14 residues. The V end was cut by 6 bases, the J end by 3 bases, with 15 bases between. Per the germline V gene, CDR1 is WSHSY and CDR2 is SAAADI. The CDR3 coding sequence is TGCGCCAGCAGGGGGGGGCTAAACAACTACGAGCAGTACTTC. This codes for CASRGGLNNYEQYF.